The 27 T cell receptor beta chains reported below all come from one sample, sequenced in a study of blood T cell repertoires in COVID-19. Data came from immunoSEQ multiplex PCR; TCRdb stores just in-frame clones and leaves some out. In the table there are fewer than 350,000 clones, about 90% of which are singletons. The sample taken for sequencing was peripheral blood. The receptor source for this set is a woman in her 30s with COVID-19, enrolled during active disease.

The chain links TRBV7-2 to TRBJ2-5, with TRBD2 matching 11 bases. Germline CDR1 reads SGHTA; CDR2 reads FQGNSA. This CDR3 comprises 16 residues. J gave up 1 base and V 0 bases, and 1 base lay outside the gene matches. The CDR3 here is CASSLALAGGQETQYF. As DNA, the CDR3 is TGTGCCAGCAGCTTAGCCCTAGCGGGGGGCCAAGAGACCCAGTACTTC.

V usage is TRBV18 and J usage is TRBJ2-2; TRBD1 matches at 10 bases. Germline V lookup: CDR1 KGHSH, CDR2 LQKENI. The CDR3 consists of 16 residues. V shed 9 bases, J shed 0 bases, and the junction held 7 bases outside the gene matches. Here the CDR3 DNA reads TGTGCCAGTTCGGGACAGGGGACTTCGAACACCGGGGAGCTGTTTTTT. It encodes CASSGQGTSNTGELFF.

The chain employs TRBV19 and TRBJ2-7; 8 positions match TRBD1. The CDR3 consists of 14 residues. Losses at the gene ends were 3 bases for V and 6 bases for J; bases not matched to a gene: 7. Per the germline V gene, CDR1 is LNHDA and CDR2 is SQIVND (reference sequence). CDR3 residues: CASSMRRTGLEQYF. For the CDR3, the DNA is TGTGCCAGTAGTATGAGGAGGACAGGGCTCGAGCAGTACTTC.

J is TRBJ1-2 and V is TRBV29-1, with D unresolved. This CDR3 comprises 12 residues. V was shortened by 5 bases and J by 8 bases, with 15 bases between the two germline ends. Germline CDR1 is SQVTM and CDR2 is ANQGSEA. The CDR3 sequence is CSVRLPRGGYTF. The CDR3 region has the DNA TGCAGCGTTCGACTTCCCAGAGGCGGCTACACCTTC.

The chain couples TRBV5-1 to TRBJ2-3, with 8 bases fitting TRBD2. The germline V gene encodes CDR1 SGHRS and CDR2 YFSETQ. This CDR3 comprises 14 residues. J was trimmed by 4 bases and V by 3 bases; bases with no gene match: 4. As DNA, the CDR3 is TGCGCCAGCAGCTCCGGGACTAGAGCAGATACGCAGTATTTT. Its protein is CASSSGTRADTQYF.

The CDR3 sequence: CASSMVGGYEQYF. The CDR3 region has the DNA TGTGCCAGTAGTATGGTCGGGGGCTACGAGCAGTACTTC. The V and J genes are TRBV19 and TRBJ2-7, with TRBD2 as a possible D gene (6 bases). With 3 bases removed from V and 3 bases from J, the gap between germline ends came to 9 bases. Germline-derived CDR1 and CDR2 are LNHDA and SQIVND (reference sequence). This CDR3 spans 13 amino acids.

The chain links TRBV11-2 to TRBJ2-7; 11 positions agree with TRBD2. The V gene end was trimmed by 5 bases and the J gene end by 3 bases; junction bases not matched to a gene: 6. This CDR3 is built from 15 residues. Looked up from germline, CDR1 is SGHAT and CDR2 is FQNNGV. CDR3 nucleotides: TGTGCCAGCAGCCCCGGAGGGACTAGCGGCTACGAGCAGTACTTC. Translated, it gives CASSPGGTSGYEQYF.

The chain combines TRBV5-1 with TRBJ2-7, with D possibly being TRBD1 (6 bases). V dropped 7 bases and J dropped 2 bases, with 13 bases sitting between them. This CDR3 spans 13 amino acids. The germline gives CDR1 SGHRS, CDR2 YFSETQ. The CDR3 nucleotides read TGCGCCAGCTCTATCGAGGGGGCCTACGAGCAGTACTTC. It specifies CASSIEGAYEQYF. The variable domain in full, completed from reference TRBV5-1 and TRBJ2-7, reads KAGVTQTPRYLIKTRGQQVTLSCSPISGHRSVSWYQQTPGQGLQFLFEYFSETQRNKGNFPGRFSGRQFSNSRSEMNVSTLELGDSALYLCASSIEGAYEQYFGPGTRLTVT.

V and J are TRBV27 and TRBJ1-2, with D uncertain. Germline V gives CDR1 MNHEY, CDR2 SMNVEV (reference sequence). This CDR3 contains 14 residues. V was cut by 6 bases and J by 6 bases, with 17 bases left in between. The CDR3 DNA sequence: TGTGCCAGCAGCAGCAACCGTTGGCGGAATGGCTACACCTTC. Residues: CASSSNRWRNGYTF.

The chain couples TRBV5-5 to TRBJ1-2; 10 bases are shared with TRBD1. CDR1 is SGHKS, CDR2 YYEKEE, per germline (reference sequence). There are 15 residues in the CDR3. With 5 bases clipped from V and 4 bases from J, the junction kept 8 bases outside the gene matches. CDR3 coding DNA: TGTGCCAGCAGGTCCCCCGGGACAGGGGTCTATGGCTACACCTTC. The encoded protein is CASRSPGTGVYGYTF.

The V call is TRBV7-2, the J call TRBJ1-5; the D is unclear. V lost 3 bases to trimming and J lost 8 bases, with 14 bases between them. CDR3 length: 14 amino acids. CDR1 and CDR2 (germline): SGHTA, FQGNSA. The CDR3 DNA is TGTGCCAGCAGCTTCGGCGGACTCGAGGAGCCCCAGCATTTT. Protein product: CASSFGGLEEPQHF.

V gene TRBV4-2 combines with J gene TRBJ2-2; 7 bases align to TRBD1. The length of the CDR3 is 14 residues. The V gene end was trimmed by 6 bases and the J gene end by 5 bases; junction bases not matched to a gene: 6. Germline loops: CDR1 LGHNA, CDR2 YNFKEQ. Here the CDR3 DNA reads TGTGCCAGCAGTGAGACAGGGCCAACCGGGGAGCTGTTTTTT. Protein product: CASSETGPTGELFF.

This clone was seen a single time. This chain joins TRBV24-1 and TRBJ1-1; the D gene is possibly TRBD1 (6 bases). V was shortened by 9 bases and J by 3 bases, with 19 bases between the two germline ends. CDR1 and CDR2 from the germline V gene are KGHDR and SFDVKD. The CDR3 is 15 amino acids. CDR3 nucleotide sequence: TGTGCCACCCCGCAGGGGAGGGATGGTGACACTGAAGCTTTCTTT. This gives the protein CATPQGRDGDTEAFF.

The rearrangement joins TRBV19 to TRBJ2-7; 9 bases agree with TRBD1. J gave up 3 bases and V 6 bases, and 9 bases lay outside the gene matches. The CDR3 spans 15 residues. CDR1 LNHDA and CDR2 SQIVND come from the germline V gene (reference sequence). This chain's CDR3 is CASREGGTGLYEQYF. In nucleotides, the CDR3 is TGTGCCAGTAGGGAAGGCGGGACAGGGCTCTACGAGCAGTACTTC.

This chain connects TRBV19 to TRBJ2-2, with 7 bases identical to TRBD1. The CDR3 sequence is 15 residues long. Unmatched junction bases numbered 9, after V lost 6 bases and J lost 5 bases. Germline V lookup: CDR1 LNHDA, CDR2 SQIVND (reference sequence). This chain's CDR3 is CASSPDRVRTGELFF. The CDR3 nucleotides read TGTGCCAGTAGCCCCGACAGGGTTAGGACCGGGGAGCTGTTTTTT. Filled out from reference TRBV19 and TRBJ2-2, the complete variable domain reads DGGITQSPKYLFRKEGQNVTLSCEQNLNHDAMYWYRQDPGQGLRLIYYSQIVNDFQKGDIAEGYSVSREKKESFPLTVTSAQKNPTAFYLCASSPDRVRTGELFFGEGSRLTVL.

In nucleotides, the CDR3 is TGCAGTGCTAGTACAGGCAGGGGGCTTTATCAGCCCCAGCATTTT. Amino acid sequence: CSASTGRGLYQPQHF. The chain joins TRBV20-1 to TRBJ1-5, with 8 bases lining up with TRBD1. The J segment lost 5 bases and the V segment lost 3 bases, leaving 9 bases of the junction unmatched. The CDR3 has 15 residues. CDR1 is DFQATT and CDR2 is SNEGSKA in the germline V gene (reference sequence).

This chain connects TRBV9 to TRBJ1-4, with 7 bases matching TRBD1. The CDR3 extends over 16 amino acids. Germline assignment: CDR1 SGDLS and CDR2 YYNGEE. V lost 0 bases and J lost 2; bases outside the gene matches: 4. CDR3 coding DNA: TGTGCCAGCAGCGTAGAGAGGGGGCATACTAATGAAAAACTGTTTTTT. Its protein product is CASSVERGHTNEKLFF.

The CDR3 sequence is CASSPAGTYEQYF. CDR3 DNA sequence: TGTGCCAGCTCACCGGCAGGGACCTACGAGCAGTACTTC. The chain combines TRBV18 with TRBJ2-7, with D perhaps matching TRBD1 (5 bases). The CDR3 spans 13 residues. V dropped 3 bases and J dropped 2 bases, with 8 bases sitting between them. Germline V gene lookup returns CDR1 KGHSH and CDR2 LQKENI.

There are a few counts of this clone. The chain has TRBV6-5 and TRBJ2-3; a possible D gene is TRBD2 (6 bases). Trimming stripped 0 bases from V and 5 bases from J, with 12 bases between. This CDR3 spans 15 amino acids. CDR1 MNHEY and CDR2 SVGAGI come from the germline V gene. CDR3 nucleotide sequence: TGTGCCAGCAGTTACTCGGCGGGGCTCCAAGATACGCAGTATTTT. Amino acid sequence: CASSYSAGLQDTQYF.

The genes are TRBV11-2 and TRBJ2-5; 14 bases are a match to TRBD2. CDR1 and CDR2 from the germline V gene are SGHAT and FQNNGV. After removal of 5 bases from V and 6 bases from J, the junction contained 8 bases not matched to a gene. The CDR3 is 16 residues long. The CDR3 here is CASSHRLAGGIQTQYF. CDR3 nucleotides: TGTGCCAGCAGCCACCGACTAGCGGGGGGGATACAGACCCAGTACTTC. The full variable domain, in which reference TRBV11-2 and TRBJ2-5 provide the parts outside the CDR3, is EAGVAQSPRYKIIEKRQSVAFWCNPISGHATLYWYQQILGQGPKLLIQFQNNGVVDDSQLPKDRFSAERLKGVDSTLKIQPAKLEDSAVYLCASSHRLAGGIQTQYFGPGTRLLVL.

The CDR3 loop is CASSPSPLSGYTF. CDR3 DNA: TGTGCCAGCAGCCCAAGCCCATTATCGGGCTACACCTTC. The chain employs TRBV9 and TRBJ1-2; D is undetermined. CDR1 and CDR2 from the germline V gene are SGDLS and YYNGEE. Trimming took 4 bases from V and 8 from J, leaving 15 bases between them. CDR3 length equals 13 residues.

The CDR3 region is CASTPGGGSNYEQYF. The CDR3 DNA is TGTGCCAGTACGCCGGGCGGGGGATCCAATTACGAGCAGTACTTC. This chain links TRBV19 with TRBJ2-7, with 7 positions matching TRBD2. V gave up 7 bases and J gave up 4 bases; unmatched junction bases: 13. This CDR3 spans 15 amino acids. Germline V gene sequence: CDR1 LNHDA, CDR2 SQIVND (reference sequence).

The J gene is TRBJ2-4, the V gene TRBV4-1, with 9 bases aligning to TRBD1. CDR3 length equals 14 residues. CDR1 is MGHRA and CDR2 is YSYEKL in the germline V gene. V dropped 4 bases and J dropped 8; count of bases not matched to a gene: 6. The CDR3 is CASSRTGALDIQYF. The CDR3 DNA follows: TGCGCCAGCAGCCGGACAGGGGCTTTAGACATTCAGTACTTC.

This rearrangement joins TRBV24-1 to TRBJ1-6, with 7 bases matching TRBD1. Germline lookup yields CDR1 KGHDR and CDR2 SFDVKD. The CDR3 spans 16 residues. V shed 3 bases and J 7 bases; nucleotides not matched to a gene: 8. As DNA, the CDR3 is TGTGCCACCAGTGATCCCCCTGACAGGGTAAATTCACCCCTCCACTTT. This translates into CATSDPPDRVNSPLHF.

The sample holds one count of this clone. The J gene is TRBJ1-2, the V gene TRBV6-1, with a tentative D call TRBD1 (5 bases). The germline gives CDR1 MNHNS, CDR2 SASEGT. The V and J ends lost 1 base and 5 bases respectively, with 14 bases between them. This CDR3 spans 15 amino acids. The CDR3 loop reads CASSEGTRAGYGYTF. CDR3 bases: TGTGCCAGCAGTGAAGGCACCAGGGCTGGGTATGGCTACACCTTC.

This chain uses TRBV7-9 with TRBJ2-5; the match to TRBD2 covers 9 bases. This CDR3 spans 13 amino acids. J lost 5 bases, V lost 10 bases, and 8 bases had no gene match. CDR1 SEHNR and CDR2 FQNEAQ come from the germline V gene (reference sequence). CDR3 in DNA: TGTGCCAACAGATGGACTAGCGCGGAGACCCAGTACTTC. It specifies CANRWTSAETQYF.

The chain couples TRBV19 to TRBJ1-1; unclear D gene. The CDR3 is 15 residues long. Trimming removed 7 bases at V and 1 base at J, with 16 bases between. Germline CDR1 is LNHDA and CDR2 is SQIVND (reference sequence). DNA of the CDR3: TGTGCCAGTACGCCAGAACCTCACAGGAACACTGAAGCTTTCTTT. Amino acids: CASTPEPHRNTEAFF.